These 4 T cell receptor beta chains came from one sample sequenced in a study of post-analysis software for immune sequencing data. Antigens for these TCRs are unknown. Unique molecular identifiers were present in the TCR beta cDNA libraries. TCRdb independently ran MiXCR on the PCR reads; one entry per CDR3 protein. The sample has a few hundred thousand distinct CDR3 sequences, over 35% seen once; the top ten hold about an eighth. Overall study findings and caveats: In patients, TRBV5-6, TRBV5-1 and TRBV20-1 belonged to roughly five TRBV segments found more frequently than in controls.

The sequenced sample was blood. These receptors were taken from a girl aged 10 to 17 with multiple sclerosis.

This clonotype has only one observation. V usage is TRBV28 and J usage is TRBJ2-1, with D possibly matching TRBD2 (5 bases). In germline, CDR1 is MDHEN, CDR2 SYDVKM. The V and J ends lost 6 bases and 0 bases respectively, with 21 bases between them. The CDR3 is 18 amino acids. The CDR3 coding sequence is TGTGCCAGCAGCCAAGTCACGGACTTTCTGAGCTCCTACAATGAGCAGTTCTTC. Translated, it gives CASSQVTDFLSSYNEQFF.

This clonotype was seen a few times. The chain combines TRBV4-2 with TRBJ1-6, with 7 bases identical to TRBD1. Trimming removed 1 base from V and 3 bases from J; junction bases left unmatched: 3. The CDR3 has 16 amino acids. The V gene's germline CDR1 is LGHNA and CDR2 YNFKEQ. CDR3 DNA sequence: TGTGCCAGCAGCCAAGTATGGGACAGCTATAATTCACCCCTCCACTTT. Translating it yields CASSQVWDSYNSPLHF.

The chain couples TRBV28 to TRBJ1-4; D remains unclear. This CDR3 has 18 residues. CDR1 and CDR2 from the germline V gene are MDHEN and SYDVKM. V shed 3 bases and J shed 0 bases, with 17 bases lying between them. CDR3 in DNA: TGTGCCAGCAGTTTGGCGAGGCGATTCCCTGCAACTAATGAAAAACTGTTTTTT. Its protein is CASSLARRFPATNEKLFF.

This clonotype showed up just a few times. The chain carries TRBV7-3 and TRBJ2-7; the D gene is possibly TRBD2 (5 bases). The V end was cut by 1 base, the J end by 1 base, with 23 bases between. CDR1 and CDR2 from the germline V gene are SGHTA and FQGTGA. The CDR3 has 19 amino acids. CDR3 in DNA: TGTGCCAGCAGCTTAAAGGAGTCCGGGCGAGCGGCAAGGTCCTACGAGCAGTACTTC. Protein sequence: CASSLKESGRAARSYEQYF.